The clone carrying this T cell receptor (beta chain) was seen a single time. The antigen is unknown. One end of the junction varies from germline; a read error may be responsible. The library came from three nested PCR rounds adapted from ARM-PCR protocols. Via MiXCR, TCRdb re-called the multiplex PCR reads, giving one row per CDR3 protein. The sample carries about 78,000 distinct CDR3 sequences, 75% to 90% recorded once. These data come from a study of tumor and adjacent non-tumor tissue in lung cancer. Whole-study findings and limits: Top 100 clones took a larger repertoire share in normal lung. TCR diversity was significantly greater in tumor than normal lung tissue.

RNA was extracted from bulk tissue without any cell sorting. Newly diagnosed lung cancer patients had thoracic surgery in China, August–November 2014, without prior chemotherapy. Germline V lookup: CDR1 SGHAT, CDR2 FQDESV (reference sequence). This CDR3 is built from 16 residues. The chain carries TRBV11-1 and TRBJ2-1, with D unresolved. Sequences were obtained from lung tumor tissue. The source of this sequence is a woman aged 45-65 years with non-small cell lung cancer. The CDR3 DNA follows: TGTGCCAGTAGCTCAGGCCTATCCAGCTCCTATAATGAGCAGTTCTTC. The encoded protein is CASSSGLSSSYNEQFF. Drawing the rest from reference TRBV11-1 and TRBJ2-1, the complete variable domain is EAEVAQSPRYKITEKSQAVAFWCDPISGHATLYWYRQILGQGPELLVQFQDESVVDDSQLPKDRFSAERLKGVDSTLKIQPAELGDSAMYLCASSSGLSSSYNEQFFGPGTRLTVL.